This TCR beta chain was observed in a study of T cell responses to AZD1222 COVID-19 vaccine. Study-wide points: Donor demographics were predominantly white British with a female majority; clonal diversity may be underestimated. Just 5 to 7 people given AZD1222 tested seropositive at baseline. Samples come after the peak T cell response, not at day 14.

CDR1 SSHAT and CDR2 FNYEAQ come from the germline V gene (reference sequence). The CDR3 is made up of 15 amino acids. About this clone itself: Its antigen is unidentified. At one of its ends the junction is not consistent with the germline gene, which may arise from a read error.

Data came from immunoSEQ multiplex PCR; TCRdb stores just in-frame clones and leaves some out. In the table there are fewer than 150,000 clones, around 89% of which are singletons. The chain combines TRBV7-7 with TRBJ2-7; no clear D gene. Sequencing used peripheral blood, obtained 28 days after the second AZD1222 dose. The source is an adult who received the AZD1222 COVID-19 vaccine. The DNA for the CDR3 is TGTGCTAGCAGCTTAGGACCGATCTCTACCTACGAGCAGTACTTC. This translates into CASSLGPISTYEQYF.